The TCR beta chain described here comes from a study of CD8 T cells in Susac syndrome. RNA totalling about 0.5 to 1 ug underwent reverse transcription with random hexamers. Using its own MiXCR run on the immunoSEQ multiplex PCR reads, TCRdb lists one record per CDR3 protein. The sample holds around 230,000 distinct CDR3 sequences, roughly 96% seen once. The V end was cut by 5 bases, the J end by 6 bases, with 17 bases between. Germline CDR1 DFQATT, CDR2 SNEGSKA (reference sequence). This CDR3 is 14 amino acids long. Sequencing targeted TCR beta in T cells from blood (CD8+ and CD4+). This rearrangement joins TRBV20-1 to TRBJ2-1; D perhaps matches TRBD2 (5 bases). This receptor was taken from a human donor with multiple sclerosis. What was sequenced was CD4+ T cells from PBMCs. The CDR3 spells CSALHQQEGNEQFF. The CDR3 DNA reads TGCAGTGCTTTACACCAACAAGAGGGCAATGAGCAGTTCTTC.